This T cell receptor (beta chain) was sequenced during a study of T-cell reconstitution after alpha-beta-depleted transplantation in children. Preparation of the TCRbeta library was carried out with unique molecular identifiers. TCRdb used MiXCR to reprocess the PCR reads, holding one entry per CDR3 protein. Here the sample spans some 640,000 distinct CDR3 sequences, around 16% being singletons. With 4 bases clipped from V and 3 bases from J, the junction kept 3 bases outside the gene matches. The CDR3 extends over 13 amino acids. Germline V lookup: CDR1 WSHSY, CDR2 SAAADI. This clonotype has just a few counts.

V is TRBV10-2 and J is TRBJ2-7; 7 bases match TRBD2. This clonotype was obtained from a human donor who donated a stem cell graft to a child with acute myeloid leukemia. Material: PBMCs from the stem cell graft donor, obtained from the stem cell graft. In nucleotides, the CDR3 is TGCGCCAGCAGTGTGAGCGGGGTCTACGAGCAGTACTTC. As protein: CASSVSGVYEQYF.